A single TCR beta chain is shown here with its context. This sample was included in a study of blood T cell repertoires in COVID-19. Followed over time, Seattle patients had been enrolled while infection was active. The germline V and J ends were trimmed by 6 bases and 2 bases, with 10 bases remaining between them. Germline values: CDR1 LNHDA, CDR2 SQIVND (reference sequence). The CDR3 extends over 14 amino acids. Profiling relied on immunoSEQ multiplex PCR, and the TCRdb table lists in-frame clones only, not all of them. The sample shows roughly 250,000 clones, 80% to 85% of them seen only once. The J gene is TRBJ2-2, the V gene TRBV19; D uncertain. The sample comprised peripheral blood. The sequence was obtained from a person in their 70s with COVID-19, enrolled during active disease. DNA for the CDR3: TGTGCCAGTAGAGAGACTCCCAACACCGGGGAGCTGTTTTTT. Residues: CASRETPNTGELFF.